This entry lists 6 T cell receptor beta chains sequenced from one sample in a study of blood T cell repertoires in COVID-19. The assay was immunoSEQ multiplex PCR, and TCRdb's table has in-frame clones only and misses some. The sample has some 98,000 clones; roughly 80% are singletons. The sample consisted of peripheral blood. The receptors originated from a man between 65 and 85 years old with active or convalescent COVID-19.

V usage is TRBV7-6 and J usage is TRBJ2-5, with D maybe TRBD1 (6 bases). V gave up 2 bases and J gave up 5 bases, with 12 bases separating them. Germline CDR1 and CDR2: SGHVS and FNYEAQ. This CDR3 has 14 amino acids. CDR3 sequence (DNA): TGTGCCAGCAGCTTAACAGGGAAGCACGAGACCCAGTACTTC. The encoded protein is CASSLTGKHETQYF.

This clone was detected a few times. CDR3 amino acids: CASSPPAGRAGELFF. CDR3 in DNA: TGCGCCAGCAGCCCCCCGGCAGGGCGCGCCGGGGAGCTGTTTTTT. The rearrangement uses TRBV5-1 and TRBJ2-2; a weak D match, TRBD1 (5 bases). Trimming removed 4 bases from V and 6 bases from J, with 16 bases in between. Germline-derived CDR1 and CDR2 are SGHRS and YFSETQ. CDR3 length equals 15 residues.

The chain employs TRBV4-1 and TRBJ1-1; 7 nucleotides match TRBD1. Germline V CDR1 and CDR2: MGHRA, YSYEKL. This CDR3 has 15 amino acids. J lost 1 base, V lost 3 bases, and 5 bases had no gene match. The CDR3 spells CASSQEDRKNTEAFF. The CDR3 nucleotides are TGCGCCAGCAGCCAGGAGGACAGGAAGAACACTGAAGCTTTCTTT.

The V and J genes are TRBV5-1 and TRBJ1-3; 11 positions match TRBD1. The V segment lost 3 bases and the J segment 3 bases; nucleotides outside the gene matches: 11. In germline, CDR1 is SGHRS, CDR2 YFSETQ. The CDR3 consists of 18 residues. CDR3 amino acids: CASSSTTGTGGFGNTIYF. CDR3 nucleotides: TGCGCCAGCAGCTCCACAACCGGGACAGGGGGGTTTGGAAACACCATATATTTT.

The V gene is TRBV7-3, the J gene TRBJ2-1, with 8 bases matching TRBD1. Germline lookup yields CDR1 SGHTA and CDR2 FQGTGA. Unmatched junction bases numbered 7, after V lost 4 bases and J lost 8 bases. The CDR3 is 14 amino acids. CDR3 DNA sequence: TGTGCCAGCAGCTCTACTGGACAGGGCGATGAGCAGTTCTTC. Translating gives CASSSTGQGDEQFF.

The J gene is TRBJ1-5, the V gene TRBV11-2; D not certain. The V gene lost 0 bases and the J gene lost 4 bases, with 4 bases spanning the gap. The germline V gene has CDR1 SGHAT and CDR2 FQNNGV. The CDR3 loop spans 13 amino acids. The CDR3 DNA reads TGTGCCAGCAGCTTAGAGCGTAATCAGCCCCAGCATTTT. The encoded protein is CASSLERNQPQHF.